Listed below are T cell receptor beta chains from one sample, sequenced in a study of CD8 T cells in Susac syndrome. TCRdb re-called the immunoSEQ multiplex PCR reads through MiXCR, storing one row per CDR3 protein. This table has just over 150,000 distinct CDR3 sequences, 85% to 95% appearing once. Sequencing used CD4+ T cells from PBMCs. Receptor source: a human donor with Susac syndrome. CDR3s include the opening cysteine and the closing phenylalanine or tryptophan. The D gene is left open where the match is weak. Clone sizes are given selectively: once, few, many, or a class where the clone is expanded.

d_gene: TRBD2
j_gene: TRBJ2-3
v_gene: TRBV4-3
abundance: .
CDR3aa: CASSQAPSGGSTDTQYF
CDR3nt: TGCGCCAGCAGCCAAGCCCCTAGCGGGGGCAGCACAGATACGCAGTATTTT

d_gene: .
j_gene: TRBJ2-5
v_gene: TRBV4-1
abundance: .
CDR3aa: CASSQGERQETQYF
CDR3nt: TGCGCCAGCAGCCAAGGGGAGAGGCAAGAGACCCAGTACTTC

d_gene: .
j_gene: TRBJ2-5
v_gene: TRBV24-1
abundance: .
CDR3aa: CATSEGAGGLETQYF
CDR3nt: TGTGCCACCAGTGAGGGGGCAGGGGGGCTAGAGACCCAGTACTTC

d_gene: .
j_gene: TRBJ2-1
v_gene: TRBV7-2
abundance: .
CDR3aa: CASSMRPFSYNEQFF
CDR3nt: TGTGCCAGCAGCATGCGGCCTTTCTCCTACAATGAGCAGTTCTTC

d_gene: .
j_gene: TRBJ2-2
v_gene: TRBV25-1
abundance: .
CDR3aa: CASSGASGTANTGELFF
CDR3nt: TGTGCCAGCAGTGGTGCCTCCGGGACGGCGAACACCGGGGAGCTGTTTTTT

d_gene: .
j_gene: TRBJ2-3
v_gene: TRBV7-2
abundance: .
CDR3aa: CASSLAGVQLTQYF
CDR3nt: TGTGCCAGCAGCTTGGCAGGGGTCCAATTGACGCAGTATTTT

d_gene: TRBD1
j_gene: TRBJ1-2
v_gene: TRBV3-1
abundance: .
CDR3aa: CASSLQTGTGAGGYTF
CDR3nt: TGTGCCAGCAGCCTACAGACCGGGACAGGGGCCGGGGGCTACACCTTC

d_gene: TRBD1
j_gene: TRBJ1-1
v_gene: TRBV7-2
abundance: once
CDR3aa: CASSLEGRQGANRAFF
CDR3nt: TGTGCCAGCAGCTTAGAAGGGAGACAGGGAGCCAACCGAGCTTTCTTT

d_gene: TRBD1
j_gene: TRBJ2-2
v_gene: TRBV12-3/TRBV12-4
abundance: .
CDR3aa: CASSGQGFTGELFF
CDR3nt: TGTGCCAGCAGTGGACAGGGGTTTACCGGGGAGCTGTTTTTT

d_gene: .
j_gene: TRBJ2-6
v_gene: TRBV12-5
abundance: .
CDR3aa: CASGLVSGTGANVLTF
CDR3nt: TGTGCTAGTGGTTTGGTGTCTGGCACAGGGGCCAACGTCCTGACTTTC

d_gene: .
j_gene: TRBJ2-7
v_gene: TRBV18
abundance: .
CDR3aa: CASSPFAEGEQYF
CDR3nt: TGTGCCAGCTCACCATTTGCTGAGGGCGAGCAGTACTTC

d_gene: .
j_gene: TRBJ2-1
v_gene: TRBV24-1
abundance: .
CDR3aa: CATSEGRNEQFF
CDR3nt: TGTGCCACCAGTGAGGGGAGGAATGAGCAGTTCTTC

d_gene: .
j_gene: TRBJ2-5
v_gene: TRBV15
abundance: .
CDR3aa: CATSRVVVSQETQYF
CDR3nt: TGTGCCACCAGCAGAGTTGTTGTCAGCCAAGAGACCCAGTACTTC

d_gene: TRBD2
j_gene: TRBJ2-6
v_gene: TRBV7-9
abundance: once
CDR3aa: CASSPRGGHWGSGANVLTF
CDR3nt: TGTGCCAGCAGCCCCCGGGGGGGCCACTGGGGGTCTGGGGCCAACGTCCTGACTTTC

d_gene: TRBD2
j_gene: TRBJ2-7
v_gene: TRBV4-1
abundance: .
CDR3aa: CASSQPAGTSGYEQYF
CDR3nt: TGCGCCAGCAGCCAACCCGCGGGGACTAGCGGCTACGAGCAGTACTTC

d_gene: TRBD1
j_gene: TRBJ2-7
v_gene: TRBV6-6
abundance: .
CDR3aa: CASSYSDRDAYEQYF
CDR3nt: TGTGCCAGCAGTTACAGTGACAGGGACGCCTACGAGCAGTACTTC

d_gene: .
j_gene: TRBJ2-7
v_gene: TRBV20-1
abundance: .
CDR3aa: CSARGTQNEQYF
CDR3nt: TGCAGTGCTAGGGGGACACAGAACGAGCAGTACTTC

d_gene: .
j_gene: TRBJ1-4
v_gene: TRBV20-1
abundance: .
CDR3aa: CSAQTGEKLFF
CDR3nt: TGCAGTGCCCAGACAGGAGAAAAACTGTTTTTT

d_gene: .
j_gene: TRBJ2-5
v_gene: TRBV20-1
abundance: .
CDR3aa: CSASSISPGTQYF
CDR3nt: TGCAGTGCCTCCTCTATCTCACCTGGGACCCAGTACTTC

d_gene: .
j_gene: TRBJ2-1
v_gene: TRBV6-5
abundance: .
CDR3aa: CASSYTGIHNEQFF
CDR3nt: TGTGCCAGCAGTTATACAGGGATCCACAATGAGCAGTTCTTC

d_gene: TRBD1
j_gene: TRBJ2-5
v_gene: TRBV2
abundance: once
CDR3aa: CASSRDRGKETQYF
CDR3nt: TGTGCCAGCAGCCGGGACAGGGGAAAAGAGACCCAGTACTTC

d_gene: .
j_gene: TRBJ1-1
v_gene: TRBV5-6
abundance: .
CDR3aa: CASNMGKGRTEAFF
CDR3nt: TGTGCCAGCAACATGGGAAAGGGAAGGACTGAAGCTTTCTTT

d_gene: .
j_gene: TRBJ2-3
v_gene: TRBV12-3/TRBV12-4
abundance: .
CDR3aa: CASTTGPGTDTQYF
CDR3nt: TGTGCCAGCACCACGGGTCCAGGAACAGATACGCAGTATTTT

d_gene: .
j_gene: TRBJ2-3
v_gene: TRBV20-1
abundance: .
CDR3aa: CSAYRDDTDTQYF
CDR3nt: TGCAGTGCTTACCGGGACGACACAGATACGCAGTATTTT

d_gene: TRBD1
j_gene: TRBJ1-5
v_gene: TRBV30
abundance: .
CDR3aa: CAWSPGQGNFSNQPQHF
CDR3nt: TGTGCCTGGAGTCCGGGACAGGGCAACTTTTCCAATCAGCCCCAGCATTTT

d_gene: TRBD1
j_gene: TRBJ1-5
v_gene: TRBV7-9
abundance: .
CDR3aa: CASSQGGQGQPQHF
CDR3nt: TGTGCCAGCAGCCAAGGGGGCCAGGGTCAGCCCCAGCATTTT

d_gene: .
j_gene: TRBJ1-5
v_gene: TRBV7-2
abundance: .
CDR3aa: CASREGRDGNQPQHF
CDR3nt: TGTGCCAGCAGGGAAGGCAGGGACGGCAATCAGCCCCAGCATTTT

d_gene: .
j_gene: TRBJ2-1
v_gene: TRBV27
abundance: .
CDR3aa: CASSGVYPHNEQFF
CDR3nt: TGTGCCAGCAGTGGGGTATACCCACACAATGAGCAGTTCTTC

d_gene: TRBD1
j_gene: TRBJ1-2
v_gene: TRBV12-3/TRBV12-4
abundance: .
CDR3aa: CASSGQGFYGYTF
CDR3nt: TGTGCCAGCAGTGGACAGGGCTTCTATGGCTACACCTTC

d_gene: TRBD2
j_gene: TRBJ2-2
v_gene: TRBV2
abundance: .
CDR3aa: CASSANSGGTGELFF
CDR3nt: TGTGCCAGCAGTGCTAATAGCGGGGGAACCGGGGAGCTGTTTTTT

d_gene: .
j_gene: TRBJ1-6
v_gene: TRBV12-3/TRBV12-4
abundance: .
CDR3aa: CASSPTGSYSPLHF
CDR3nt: TGTGCCAGCAGCCCCACAGGGTCTTATTCACCCCTCCACTTT

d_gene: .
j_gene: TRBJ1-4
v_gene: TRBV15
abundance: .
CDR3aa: CATSRDSDSNEKLFF
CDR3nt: TGTGCCACCAGCAGAGATTCGGACTCCAATGAAAAACTGTTTTTT

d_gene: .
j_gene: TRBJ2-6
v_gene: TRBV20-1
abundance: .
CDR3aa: CSGLISGANVLTF
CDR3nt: TGCAGCGGACTCATCTCTGGGGCCAACGTCCTGACTTTC

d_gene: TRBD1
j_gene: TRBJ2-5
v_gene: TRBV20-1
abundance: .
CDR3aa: CSARPRTGDQETQYF
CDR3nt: TGCAGTGCTAGACCCCGGACAGGGGACCAAGAGACCCAGTACTTC

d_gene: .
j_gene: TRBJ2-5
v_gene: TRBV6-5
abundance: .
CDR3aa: CASSPTAVETQYF
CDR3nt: TGTGCCAGCAGTCCCACCGCGGTGGAGACCCAGTACTTC

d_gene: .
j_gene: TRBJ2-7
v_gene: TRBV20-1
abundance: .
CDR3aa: CSANPPRQTTYEQYF
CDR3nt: TGCAGTGCTAATCCCCCCAGGCAAACTACCTACGAGCAGTACTTC

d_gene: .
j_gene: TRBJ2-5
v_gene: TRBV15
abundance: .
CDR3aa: CATSRDPGNQETQYF
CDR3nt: TGTGCCACCAGCAGAGACCCCGGGAACCAAGAGACCCAGTACTTC

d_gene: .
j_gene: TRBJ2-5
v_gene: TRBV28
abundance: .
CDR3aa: CASSFHERFETQYF
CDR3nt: TGTGCCAGCAGTTTCCATGAGAGGTTTGAGACCCAGTACTTC

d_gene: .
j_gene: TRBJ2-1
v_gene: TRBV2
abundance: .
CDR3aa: CASSETNREIRFF
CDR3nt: TGTGCCAGCAGTGAAACTAACAGGGAGATTCGGTTCTTC

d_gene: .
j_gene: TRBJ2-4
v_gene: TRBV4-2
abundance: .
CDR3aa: CASSPRTSRDIQYF
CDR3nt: TGTGCCAGCAGCCCTAGGACAAGTAGGGACATTCAGTACTTC

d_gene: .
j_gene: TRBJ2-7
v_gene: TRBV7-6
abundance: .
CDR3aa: CASSHPPSYEQYF
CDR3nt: TGTGCCAGCAGCCATCCTCCCTCCTACGAGCAGTACTTC

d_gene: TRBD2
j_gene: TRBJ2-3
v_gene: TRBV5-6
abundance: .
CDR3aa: CASSSLAGSGDTQYF
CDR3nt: TGTGCCAGCAGCTCCCTAGCGGGGTCCGGGGATACGCAGTATTTT

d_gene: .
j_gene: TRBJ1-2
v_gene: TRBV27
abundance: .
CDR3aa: CASSLKSGEYGYTF
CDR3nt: TGTGCCAGCAGTTTAAAGTCCGGGGAATATGGCTACACCTTC

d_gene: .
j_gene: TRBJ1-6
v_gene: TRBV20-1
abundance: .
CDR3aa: CSAPSRDTHSPLHF
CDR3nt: TGCAGTGCTCCCTCTCGAGACACTCATTCACCTCTCCACTTT

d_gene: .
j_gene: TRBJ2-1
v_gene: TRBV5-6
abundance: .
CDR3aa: CASSLPVRGRADEQFF
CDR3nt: TGTGCCAGCAGCCTGCCCGTAAGGGGAAGGGCGGATGAGCAGTTCTTC

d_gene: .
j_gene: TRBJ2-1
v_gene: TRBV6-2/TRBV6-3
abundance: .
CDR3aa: CASSSPRDAYNEQFF
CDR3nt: TGTGCCAGCAGTTCCCCAAGAGACGCCTACAATGAGCAGTTCTTC

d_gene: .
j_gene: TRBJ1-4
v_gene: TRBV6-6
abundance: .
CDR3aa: CASKIREGEKLFF
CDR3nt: TGTGCCAGCAAAATCCGGGAGGGCGAAAAACTGTTTTTT

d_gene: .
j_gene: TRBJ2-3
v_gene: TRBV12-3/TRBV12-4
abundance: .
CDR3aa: CASRARGAHTDTQYF
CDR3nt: TGTGCCAGCAGAGCACGGGGGGCCCACACAGATACGCAGTATTTT

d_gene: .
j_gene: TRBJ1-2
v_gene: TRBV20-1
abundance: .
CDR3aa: CSARSQGGSYGYTF
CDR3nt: TGCAGTGCTAGAAGTCAGGGAGGTAGCTATGGCTACACCTTC

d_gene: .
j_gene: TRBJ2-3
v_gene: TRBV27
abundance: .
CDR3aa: CASSLGAGVDTQYF
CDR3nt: TGTGCCAGCAGTTTGGGGGCAGGGGTAGATACGCAGTATTTT